This T cell receptor beta chain originates from a study of T cell responses to AZD1222 COVID-19 vaccine (dated by TCRdb to the early 2020s). Regarding the research as a whole: Because spike-specific TCR depth and breadth did not differ between the two schedules, AZD1222 recipients who got a second dose at roughly 4 weeks were pooled with those who got a second dose at roughly 12 weeks. TCR sequencing covered more than 230 trial participants: nearly 210 given two doses of AZD1222 and some 25 given two doses of MenACWY control vaccine. Trial participants were enrolled into age subgroups of 18-55, 56-69 and 70-plus years, which contained around 140, 26 and 57 TCR-sequenced participants, respectively. The full study reports these points: Conclusions about previously exposed vaccinees are limited, since just five or six AZD1222 recipients were seropositive for SARS-CoV-2 at baseline. Vaccine-associated CD4 TCRs spanned the whole spike protein, with dominant responses in regions 160-218 and 743-854. No day 14 peak-response samples were available, so repertoires were characterized only after the peak T cell response. Reportedly, close to half of the unique spike-specific TCRs recognized epitopes lying outside the regions that are mutated in the B.1.351 and B.1.1.7 variants. The 56-69-year group was small, and its depth increase did not reach significance, likely because of low power. Spike-specific TCR breadth and depth rose significantly after two AZD1222 doses compared with day 0 and with MenACWY recipients. Participants were mostly white British, with more females than males. The authors suggested clonal diversity may have been underestimated.

The CDR3 regions of human TCRbeta chains were analyzed by immunosequencing. Per the authors' processing: TCRs in the repertoires were compared against a reference library of SARS-CoV-2-specific TCRs that had been generated with the MIRA antigen-specificity platform. Breadth was defined as the fraction of unique TCRs that were SARS-CoV-2-associated. Depth was defined as the fraction of total T cells that were SARS-CoV-2-associated. Using the MIRA data, each spike-specific TCR was mapped to the spike region that the TCR reacts to and placed in a CD4 or CD8 class. Log10-transformed breadth and depth values were compared by one-way ANOVA with Sidak's multiple comparisons tests. Held by TCRdb, this immuneACCESS table contains in-frame sequences only and omits some clones. Under half of the omission traces to an unresolved V gene where checked; the cause of the rest is unknown. The V and J calls and the clone size are those of that table, but D and trimming were determined from the DNA. This sample comprises more than 80,000 clones, about nine tenths of them detected only once. Clones ranked in the top ten supply roughly 10% of the sample.

The meaning of the sample's time point label: baseline before first vaccination. Vaccinee samples came from UK trials COV001 and COV002, including a single-blind randomized controlled phase 2/3 trial of AZD1222 (ChAdOx1 nCoV-19) in healthy adults. For TCRbeta chain sequencing, PBMC samples were collected from trial participants at day 0 and at day 28 after the second dose. Points on this clone: Its antigen is unknown. No base qualities exist here, and no much larger clone lies one base off it.

The CDR3 sequence holds 12 residues, the cysteine and phenylalanine included. The only DNA kept is the CDR3, 36 bases in frame from the first base. Reading the germline V gene (reference sequence) gives CDR1 GTSNPN and CDR2 SVGIG. Trimming takes 3 bases from V and 6 bases from J, and the germline ends sit 12 bases apart. This clonotype was obtained from an adult in good health. The chain employs TRBV30 and TRBJ2-7; no D segment can be confidently identified. The sample consisted of peripheral blood, taken on day 0 of AZD1222 vaccination. Here the CDR3 is given as CAWSLRTSEQYF. The sequenced DNA is TGTGCCTGGAGCCTCCGGACCTCCGAGCAGTACTTC.